This T cell receptor (beta chain) was retrieved from a study of blood T cell repertoires in COVID-19 (dated by TCRdb to the early 2020s). About the full investigation: Recovered participants in ImmuneRACE Cohort 3 were defined by two consecutive negative NP/OP PCR tests, clearance by a healthcare professional, or resolution of symptoms. Collaborator samples came from the United States, Italy and Spain and covered acute and convalescent phases of COVID-19. The material from the prospective study consisted of cDNA or gDNA derived from T cells, B-cell-depleted T cells, or PBMCs. Deeply sampled blood TCRbeta repertoires from subjects exposed to, actively infected with, or recovered from COVID-19 were included in the dataset. The repertoires were released in a freely available public database meant as a resource for research on the immune response to SARS-CoV-2. The samples were drawn from two sources: the first 160 participants of the ongoing ImmuneRACE study, and 950 to 1,500 subjects contributed by 6 global collaborators. A de-identified subject ID, COVID-19 status, age in years and sex were almost always included in the sample metadata. Where HLA class I and class II types were available, the types were taken from metadata supplied by the sample provider, not from assay-based typing. Results the study describes overall, beyond this receptor: The quantity of clinical and demographic metadata differed by source and by participant and was supplied without curation.

TCRbeta CDR3 regions were amplified from genomic DNA using the immunoSEQ Assay, a bias-controlled multiplex PCR. The authors processed their data as follows. The number of nucleated cells in each sample was estimated from the amplification of reference gene primers within the assay. To quantify the absolute abundance of each unique TCRbeta CDR3 rearrangement, sequence reads were collapsed and filtered. Productive Simpson clonality was computed per sample as the square root of Simpson's diversity index over productive rearrangements. The table comes from immuneACCESS by way of TCRdb, which keeps in-frame sequences with V and J called. Part of the clones is missing from these tables; in studies checked, under half for an unresolved V gene and the rest for unknown reasons. The V and J calls and clone size were taken over from that table, and D and trimming were inferred from the DNA. The sample data list a few hundred thousand clones, and about 86% of these were observed just once. The top ten constitute roughly 3.3% of the sample.

Enrolling through a virtual design, the prospective study's participants ranged in age from about 18 to 89 years and lived across roughly 24 United States geographic areas. In the prospective study, participants were assigned to cohorts based on the clinical history participants reported in a screening survey and a study questionnaire. In the prospective study, mobile phlebotomists collected whole blood, serum and a nasopharyngeal or oropharyngeal swab from each participant. Prospective study participants could optionally give additional blood draws and questionnaires over an approximately 2-month period. Prospective study blood samples were shipped either frozen or at room temperature before DNA extraction. Notes on this clone: Its antigen specificity is not known. Base qualities are not provided; no much larger clone lies one nucleotide away.

The specimen was PBMCs or T cells enriched from blood (not recorded which). The sequence was obtained from a woman between 50 and 59 years old in a cohort exposed to, infected with or recovered from COVID-19 (not recorded which).

This receptor has the CDR3 CASSYGGTGNQPQHF. The DNA sequence is TGTGCCAGCAGTTACGGGGGGACGGGCAATCAGCCCCAGCATTTT. The chain was built from TRBV6-2 or TRBV6-3 and TRBJ1-5; TRBD1 is possibly the D segment (5 matching bases). From a lookup of the germline V gene, CDR1 and CDR2 are MNHEY and SVGEGT. V is shortened by 2 bases, J by 2 bases, and the region joining them spans 10 bases. From the cysteine up to the phenylalanine, the CDR3 has a length of 15 residues. Only the CDR3 portion is preserved as DNA: 45 bases, with reading frame beginning at the first base.